The 27 T cell receptor beta chains listed next were all sequenced from one sample in a study of T cells in Graves' hyperthyroidism and ophthalmopathy. Amplified TCR beta CDR3 regions came from RNA transcripts. The HTBI set primed first-round TCR CDR3 RT-PCR. TCRdb processed the multiplex PCR reads anew with MiXCR; each CDR3 protein has one entry. The sample carries around 600,000 distinct CDR3 sequences, 45% recorded once. Sequenced material: peripheral blood or thyroid tissue (not recorded which). Source of these receptors: an adult man with Graves' disease, either hyperthyroidism or ophthalmopathy (not recorded which).

This clonotype has only a few counts. The chain carries TRBV20-1 and TRBJ2-2, with TRBD2 matching over 10 bases. Germline-derived CDR1 and CDR2 are DFQATT and SNEGSKA (reference sequence). V shed 4 bases and J 6 bases; nucleotides not matched to a gene: 2. The CDR3 totals 13 residues. CDR3 in amino acids: CSATSGSAGELFF. CDR3 coding DNA: TGCAGTGCTACTAGCGGGAGCGCCGGGGAGCTGTTTTTT.

The chain combines TRBV15 with TRBJ1-1; D might be TRBD1 (6 bases). Trimming removed 0 bases at V and 5 bases at J, with 19 bases between. CDR3 size: 17 residues. CDR1 and CDR2 (germline): LNHNV, YYDKDF (reference sequence). The CDR3 DNA is TGTGCCACCAGCAGAGACGTTAATCAGCCGGGGGCAACTGAAGCTTTCTTT. This translates into CATSRDVNQPGATEAFF.

This chain links TRBV7-2 with TRBJ2-1, with D possibly matching TRBD1 (5 bases). CDR3 length: 15 amino acids. Per the germline V gene, CDR1 is SGHTA and CDR2 is FQGNSA. V lost 3 bases, J lost 8 bases, and 17 bases lay in between. This CDR3 is CASSFSGHYNDEQFF. CDR3 nucleotide sequence: TGTGCCAGCAGCTTCTCTGGACATTACAACGATGAGCAGTTCTTC. Together with reference TRBV7-2 and TRBJ2-1, the CDR3 gives the full variable domain: GAGVSQSPSNKVTEKGKDVELRCDPISGHTALYWYRQSLGQGLEFLIYFQGNSAPDKSGLPSDRFSAERTGGSVSTLTIQRTQQEDSAVYLCASSFSGHYNDEQFFGPGTRLTVL.

This clonotype was detected a few times. The CDR3 DNA reads TGTGCCAGCAGACAGGTCAGCTCCTACGAGCAGTACTTC. Protein product: CASRQVSSYEQYF. This chain connects TRBV9 to TRBJ2-7; the D gene is possibly TRBD1 (5 bases). Trimming removed 5 bases at V and 0 bases at J, with 9 bases between. Germline lookup yields CDR1 SGDLS and CDR2 YYNGEE. This CDR3 is 13 amino acids long.

This sequence joins TRBV7-2 and TRBJ2-5; TRBD1 matches at 10 bases. There are 18 residues in the CDR3. After removal of 1 base from V and 4 bases from J, the junction contained 12 bases not matched to a gene. Germline CDR1 and CDR2: SGHTA and FQGNSA. DNA of the CDR3: TGTGCCAGCAGCTTAGTGGGGCGGACAGGGGGGAACCGAGAGACCCAGTACTTC. This translates into CASSLVGRTGGNRETQYF.

This chain joins TRBV12-3 or TRBV12-4 and TRBJ2-2, with 10 bases matching TRBD1. This CDR3 has 18 amino acids. Losses at the gene ends were 4 bases for V and 5 bases for J; bases not matched to a gene: 13. The CDR3 region is CASSSDPGTGVRTGELFF. Written as DNA, the CDR3 is TGTGCCAGCAGTTCCGATCCCGGGACAGGGGTTCGGACCGGGGAGCTGTTTTTT.

The rearrangement uses TRBV12-3 or TRBV12-4 and TRBJ1-5; the D gene is possibly TRBD1 (5 bases). The length of the CDR3 is 14 residues. V was shortened by 3 bases and J by 6 bases, with 12 bases between the two germline ends. The CDR3 loop is CASSLAGRIQPQHF. The CDR3 region has the DNA TGTGCCAGCAGTTTGGCAGGGCGGATTCAGCCCCAGCATTTT.

The chain uses TRBV12-3 or TRBV12-4 and TRBJ2-7; TRBD1 matches at 11 bases. This CDR3 contains 17 residues. V shed 1 base, J shed 3 bases, and the junction held 8 bases outside the gene matches. This CDR3 is CASSLGHRTGGIYEQYF. CDR3 DNA: TGTGCCAGCAGTTTAGGGCATAGGACAGGGGGCATCTACGAGCAGTACTTC.

The chain recombines TRBV7-9 with TRBJ2-5; D might be TRBD1 or TRBD2, each matching 5 bases. The CDR3 is 15 amino acids. Trimming removed 5 bases from V and 0 bases from J, with 13 bases in between. Germline V gives CDR1 SEHNR, CDR2 FQNEAQ (reference sequence). CDR3 region: CASSPRDGYQETQYF. CDR3 DNA sequence: TGTGCCAGCAGCCCACGGGACGGCTACCAAGAGACCCAGTACTTC.

This clonotype appeared a single time. This sequence may be a read error, since a much larger clone differs from it by one base. The chain couples TRBV7-8 to TRBJ1-2; TRBD1 aligns across 9 bases. The CDR3 extends over 14 amino acids. Trimming took 5 bases from V and 6 from J; bases not matched to a gene: 7. The V gene's germline CDR1 is SGHVS and CDR2 FQNEAQ. In nucleotides, the CDR3 is TGTGCCAGCAGCCCGCGGACAGGGGCGCATGGCTACACCTTC. Protein product: CASSPRTGAHGYTF. Using reference TRBV7-8 and TRBJ1-2 for the parts outside the CDR3, the full variable domain is GAGVSQSPRYKVAKRGQDVALRCDPISGHVSLFWYQQALGQGPEFLTYFQNEAQLDKSGLPSDRFFAERPEGSVSTLKIQRTQQEDSAVYLCASSPRTGAHGYTFGSGTRLTVV.

At least ten counts were recorded for this clonotype. CDR3: CASRPQDSTNEKLFF. The CDR3 bases are TGTGCCAGCAGACCCCAGGACAGTACTAATGAAAAACTGTTTTTT. The chain combines TRBV25-1 with TRBJ1-4, with D tentatively TRBD1 (6 bases). The CDR3 has 15 amino acids. In germline, CDR1 is MGHDK, CDR2 SYGVNS. V lost 6 bases, J lost 2 bases, and 13 bases lay in between.

This clonotype came up many times. The chain carries TRBV29-1 and TRBJ1-1; 7 positions agree with TRBD1. V shed 4 bases, J shed 1 base, and the junction held 3 bases outside the gene matches. Germline V gene lookup returns CDR1 SQVTM and CDR2 ANQGSEA. The CDR3 loop spans 13 amino acids. The CDR3 coding sequence is TGCAGCGTTGTGCGACAGGGGAACACTGAAGCTTTCTTT. Its translation: CSVVRQGNTEAFF.

Ten or more counts support this clonotype. The chain carries TRBV20-1 and TRBJ2-5, with a tentative D call TRBD1 (6 bases). The V and J ends lost 0 bases and 1 base respectively, with 12 bases between them. This CDR3 is built from 15 residues. CDR1 is DFQATT and CDR2 is SNEGSKA in the germline V gene (reference sequence). CDR3 residues: CSARDRDRIQETQYF. Written as DNA, the CDR3 is TGCAGTGCTAGAGATCGAGACAGGATCCAAGAGACCCAGTACTTC.

This clonotype was observed a few times. The CDR3 does not close with the conserved phenylalanine or tryptophan, likely indicating a read error. Because the CDR3's place on the DNA is in doubt, the DNA is left out and the CDR3 is given as listed by TCRdb. The chain joins TRBV7-9 to TRBJ2-6. The CDR3 is 9 residues long, ends included. Germline V gene lookup returns CDR1 SEHNR and CDR2 FQNEAQ (reference sequence). CDR3 protein: CASSSHDLQ.

This clonotype was seen ten or more times. The chain is built from TRBV29-1 and TRBJ2-5, with TRBD1 matching over 7 bases. This CDR3 has 13 amino acids. From germline, CDR1 is SQVTM and CDR2 ANQGSEA. Trimming at V came to 5 bases and at J to 6 bases, leaving 9 bases not matched to a gene. DNA of the CDR3: TGCAGCGTTTCAACAGGGGCTGGAAAGACCCAGTACTTC. Residues: CSVSTGAGKTQYF.

There are many counts of this clonotype. The rearrangement joins TRBV9 to TRBJ1-1; D is possibly TRBD1 (5 bases). Trimming shortened V by 4 bases and J by 0 bases, and 13 bases separated the two germline ends. The CDR3 is 15 amino acids. The germline V gene encodes CDR1 SGDLS and CDR2 YYNGEE. The CDR3 sequence: CASSPPTALNTEAFF. The CDR3 bases are TGTGCCAGCAGCCCACCGACAGCCTTGAACACTGAAGCTTTCTTT.

The chain uses TRBV2 and TRBJ1-6; 7 bases align to TRBD1. Germline V gives CDR1 SNHLY, CDR2 FYNNEI. The CDR3 is made up of 15 amino acids. V was clipped by 6 bases and J by 7 bases; unmatched bases: 9. The CDR3 DNA sequence: TGTGCCAGCAGACTCCGGGACAGTGGGAATTCACCCCTCCACTTT. It specifies CASRLRDSGNSPLHF.

This clonotype was counted only a few times. This CDR3 reads CASSTRPGENTEAFF. The CDR3 coding sequence is TGTGCCAGCAGTACTCGTCCGGGGGAGAACACTGAAGCTTTCTTT. The J gene is TRBJ1-1, the V gene TRBV6-6; maybe TRBD1 (5 bases). Trimming removed 5 bases at V and 1 base at J, with 14 bases between. The CDR3 totals 15 residues. Germline V gene sequence: CDR1 MNHNY, CDR2 SVGAGI (reference sequence).

This chain joins TRBV20-1 and TRBJ1-3; D gene ambiguous. The CDR3 sequence is 14 residues long. The germline CDR1 and CDR2 sequences are DFQATT and SNEGSKA (reference sequence). V was cut by 6 bases and J by 0 bases, with 12 bases left in between. CDR3 bases: TGCAGTGCCACGGACGCACACTCTGGAAACACCATATATTTT. Encoded protein: CSATDAHSGNTIYF.

In its sample, this clonotype was seen many times. The chain links TRBV29-1 to TRBJ1-2; D gene uncertain. Germline V gene sequence: CDR1 SQVTM, CDR2 ANQGSEA. V was shortened by 2 bases and J by 4 bases, with 5 bases between the two germline ends. The CDR3 is made up of 11 amino acids. In nucleotides, the CDR3 is TGCAGCGTTGAAATGGCCTATGGCTACACCTTC. This sequence encodes CSVEMAYGYTF.

This clonotype has ten or more counts. CDR3 sequence reads: CAISESSVQIAGNTIYF. CDR3 DNA: TGTGCCATCAGTGAGTCGAGTGTCCAGATTGCTGGAAACACCATATATTTT. The chain joins TRBV10-3 to TRBJ1-3, with D unclear. From germline, CDR1 is ENHRY and CDR2 SYGVKD. V was pared by 0 bases and J by 2 bases, with 14 bases between. This CDR3 spans 17 amino acids.

Many counts were recorded for this clonotype. For the CDR3, the DNA is TGTGCCACCAGCAGAGATACTACTGAAGCTTTCTTT. It translates to CATSRDTTEAFF. J is TRBJ1-1 and V is TRBV15; D not certain. With 0 bases removed from V and 5 bases from J, the gap between germline ends came to 4 bases. In germline, CDR1 is LNHNV, CDR2 YYDKDF (reference sequence). The CDR3 loop spans 12 amino acids.

A remark on this clonotype: The CDR3 carries no conserved terminal phenylalanine or tryptophan, so it likely arises from a read error. This chain joins TRBV20-1 and TRBJ1-1, with 10 bases lining up with TRBD1. The germline gives CDR1 DFQATT, CDR2 SNEGSKA (reference sequence). J lost 0 bases, V lost 7 bases, and 8 bases had no gene match. CDR3 length: 15 amino acids. The CDR3, as DNA: TGCAGTGTCGACAGGGGGCGCGGAATGAACACTGAAGCTTTCTCT. This encodes CSVDRGRGMNTEAFS.

The CDR3 spells CAWSAPPGQGRITEAFF. The CDR3 DNA reads TGTGCCTGGAGTGCGCCGCCGGGACAGGGTCGGATCACTGAAGCTTTCTTT. The chain has TRBV7-9 and TRBJ1-1; 9 bases are shared with TRBD1. This CDR3 comprises 17 residues. Germline values: CDR1 SEHNR, CDR2 FQNEAQ (reference sequence). The ends lost 11 bases at V and 4 bases at J; junction bases unmatched: 20. Full variable domain (rest looked up from reference TRBV7-9 and TRBJ1-1): DTGVSQNPRHKITKRGQNVTFRCDPISEHNRLYWYRQTLGQGPEFLTYFQNEAQLEKSRLLSDRFSAERPKGSFSTLEIQRTEQGDSAMYLCAWSAPPGQGRITEAFFGQGTRLTVV.

V and J are TRBV7-6 and TRBJ2-2; D is perhaps TRBD2 (5 bases). Germline loops: CDR1 SGHVS, CDR2 FNYEAQ. Trimming cost V 1 base and J 5 bases, with 17 bases left between them. The CDR3 is 17 amino acids. CDR3 bases: TGTGCCAGCAGCTTAGGAGTCGAGATCGGGGTGACCGGGGAGCTGTTTTTT. Its translation: CASSLGVEIGVTGELFF.

CDR3 protein: CSAKAPGTSNQPQHF. CDR3 DNA: TGCAGTGCTAAGGCGCCAGGGACCAGCAATCAGCCCCAGCATTTT. The rearrangement links TRBV20-1 to TRBJ1-5, with D perhaps matching TRBD1 (5 bases). Looked up from germline, CDR1 is DFQATT and CDR2 is SNEGSKA (reference sequence). V gave up 4 bases and J gave up 1 base, with 14 bases separating them. This CDR3 contains 15 residues.

This clonotype was observed once. One end of the junction does not line up with germline, which may come from a read error. The rearrangement links TRBV7-3 to TRBJ1-1; D possibly corresponds to TRBD1 (5 bases). This CDR3 has 15 amino acids. Germline CDR1 is SGHTA and CDR2 is FQGTGA. CDR3 amino acids: CACSAAPGRHTEAFF. The CDR3 DNA reads TGTGCCTGCAGCGCAGCCCCAGGGAGGCACACTGAAGCTTTCTTT.